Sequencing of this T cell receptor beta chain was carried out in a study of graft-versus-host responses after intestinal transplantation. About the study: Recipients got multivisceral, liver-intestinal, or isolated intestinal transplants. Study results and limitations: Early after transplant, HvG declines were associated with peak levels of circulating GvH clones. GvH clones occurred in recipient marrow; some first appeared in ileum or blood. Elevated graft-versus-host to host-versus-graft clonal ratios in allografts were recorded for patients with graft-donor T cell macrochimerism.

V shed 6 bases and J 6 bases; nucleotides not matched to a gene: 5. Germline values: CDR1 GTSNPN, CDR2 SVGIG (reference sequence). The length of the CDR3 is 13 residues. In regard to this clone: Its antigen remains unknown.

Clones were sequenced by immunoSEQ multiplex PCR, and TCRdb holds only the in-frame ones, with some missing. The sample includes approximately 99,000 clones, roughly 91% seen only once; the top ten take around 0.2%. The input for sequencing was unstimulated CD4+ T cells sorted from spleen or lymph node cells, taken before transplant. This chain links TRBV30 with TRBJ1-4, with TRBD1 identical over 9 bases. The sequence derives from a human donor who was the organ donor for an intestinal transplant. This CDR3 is CACSQGADEKLFF. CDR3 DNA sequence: TGTGCCTGTTCACAGGGGGCGGATGAAAAACTGTTTTTT.